The T cell receptor (beta chain) described here comes from a study of T cell responses to AZD1222 COVID-19 vaccine. Study-wide results and limits: It should be noted that donors were predominantly white British and more often female, and clonal diversity was possibly underestimated. The peak T cell response came first, and repertoires were sampled only after it. Among vaccine-associated CD4 TCRs, coverage spanned spike, with dominance at 160-218 and 743-854. Reportedly, nearly half of unique spike TCRs recognized epitopes outside B.1.351/B.1.1.7 mutations.

Method: immunoSEQ multiplex PCR; TCRdb's copy keeps in-frame clones and lacks some. The repertoire holds fewer than 150,000 clones, with around 90% as singletons. This CDR3 contains 14 residues. Trimming took off 5 bases at V and 2 bases at J, with 12 bases between the two ends. Per the germline V gene, CDR1 is SGHNT and CDR2 is YYREEE (reference sequence). For this clone: The antigen is not known.

This TCR was sampled from an adult who received the AZD1222 COVID-19 vaccine. The genes are TRBV5-4 and TRBJ2-3; possibly TRBD1 or TRBD2 for D (5 bases each). The sequencing used peripheral blood, collected 28 days after the second AZD1222 dose. DNA of the CDR3: TGTGCCAGCAGTACCGTGGGGGTCACAGATACGCAGTATTTT. This gives the protein CASSTVGVTDTQYF. The entire variable domain, with the rest obtained from reference TRBV5-4 and TRBJ2-3, is as follows: ETGVTQSPTHLIKTRGQQVTLRCSSQSGHNTVSWYQQALGQGPQFIFQYYREEENGRGNFPPRFSGLQFPNYSSELNVNALELDDSALYLCASSTVGVTDTQYFGPGTRLTVL.